This T cell receptor beta chain was captured in a study of blood T cell repertoires in COVID-19 (dated by TCRdb to the early 2020s). The study in broad terms: The collaborator samples originated in the United States, Italy and Spain and spanned the acute and convalescent phases of COVID-19. The material from the prospective study consisted of cDNA or gDNA derived from T cells, B-cell-depleted T cells, or PBMCs. Deeply sampled blood TCRbeta repertoires from subjects exposed to, actively infected with, or recovered from COVID-19 were included in the dataset. The repertoires were made available in a free public database intended to serve as a resource for research on the immune response to SARS-CoV-2. The samples were drawn from two sources: the first 160 participants of the ongoing ImmuneRACE study, and 950 to 1,500 subjects contributed by 6 global collaborators. A de-identified subject ID, COVID-19 status, age in years and sex were almost always included in the sample metadata. Where HLA class I and class II types were available, the types were taken from metadata supplied by the sample provider, not from assay-based typing.

TCRbeta CDR3 regions were amplified from genomic DNA by means of the immunoSEQ Assay, a bias-controlled multiplex PCR. The published analysis was carried out like this. Nucleated cell counts per sample were estimated from amplification of reference gene primers within the assay. To quantify the absolute abundance of each unique TCRbeta CDR3 rearrangement, sequence reads were collapsed and filtered. For each sample, productive Simpson clonality was calculated as the square root of Simpson's diversity index over productive rearrangements. TCRdb mirrors the immuneACCESS table, restricted to in-frame sequences. Some clones are absent from its copies; in checked studies, under half trace to an unresolved V gene, and the reason for the others is unknown. V and J calls and clone size are as listed in that table; D and trimming were resolved from the DNA. The sample profile shows 75,000 to 95,000 clones; roughly 90% of them were found once. The top ten hold 2.5% to 3.5% of the sample.

Compared with germline, V lacks 6 bases and J lacks 0 bases; bases without a gene match: 5. The germline V gene gives CDR1 as MNHEY and CDR2 as SVGAGI. The cysteine opens and the phenylalanine closes a CDR3 of 14 amino acids. Just the 42-base CDR3 DNA is kept, in frame starting at base 1. Study-wide findings and limitations: The quantity of clinical and demographic metadata differed by source and by participant and was supplied without curation.

Concerning this clone: Its antigen target is currently unknown. No quality values exist for individual bases; no much larger clone is one base distant.

The collaborating institutions used their own protocols to collect whole blood in K2EDTA tubes. For TCRbeta analysis, collaborators shipped samples as frozen whole blood, isolated PBMCs, or DNA extracted from either of those sample types. Sequenced sample: peripheral blood. This TCR was sampled from a woman older than 75 with acute or convalescent COVID-19. This chain joins TRBV6-5 to TRBJ2-7; TRBD2 matches 7 bases in the middle. The CDR3 is CASRASGSSYEQYF. The DNA reads as follows: TGTGCCAGCAGAGCTAGCGGAAGCTCCTACGAGCAGTACTTC.